This T cell receptor (beta chain) came from a study of spatial heterogeneity in lung cancer. Study context: Available follow-up PBMC samples were sequenced, at a median of approximately 2 years post-resection.

Specified time point: blood at routine non-recurrence follow-up after resection. Unsorted tumor, nontumor lung tissue or cryopreserved PBMC supplied the whole RNA. TCRdb passed the 5' RACE reads through MiXCR, listing each CDR3 protein once. The sample has 110,000 or so distinct CDR3 sequences, 10% to 11% seen once. The material was PBMCs, obtained at follow-up. The sequence came from a female donor with early-stage non-small cell lung cancer.

CDR3 sequence (DNA): TGTGCCAGTAAGGTGTCGGGATTTAACTATGGCTACACCTTC. As protein: CASKVSGFNYGYTF. The chain joins TRBV19 to TRBJ1-2; unclear D gene. The CDR3 covers 14 residues. Between the trimmed V and J ends, which lost 7 bases and 1 base, there was a span of 13 bases. CDR1 is LNHDA and CDR2 is SQIVND in the germline V gene (reference sequence).